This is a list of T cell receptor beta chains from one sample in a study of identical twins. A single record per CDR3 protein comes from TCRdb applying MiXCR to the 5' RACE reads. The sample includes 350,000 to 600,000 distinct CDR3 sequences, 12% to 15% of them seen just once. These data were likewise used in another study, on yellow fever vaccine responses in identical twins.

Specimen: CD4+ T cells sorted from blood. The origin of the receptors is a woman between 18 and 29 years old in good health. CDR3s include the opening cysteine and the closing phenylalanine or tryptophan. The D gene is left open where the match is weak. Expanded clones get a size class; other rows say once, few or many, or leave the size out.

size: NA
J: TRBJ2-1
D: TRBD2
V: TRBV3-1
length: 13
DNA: TGTGCCAGCAGCTCTCGGACTAGCGGGGGCCAGTTCTTC
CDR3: CASSSRTSGGQFF

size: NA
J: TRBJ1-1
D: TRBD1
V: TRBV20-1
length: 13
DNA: TGCAGTGTTAAGACAGGGGTAGAGACTGAAGCTTTCTTT
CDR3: CSVKTGVETEAFF

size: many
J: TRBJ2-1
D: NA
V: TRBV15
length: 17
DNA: TGTGCCACCAGCAGAGTTTCGGCAAAGGTTTCCTACAATGAGCAGTTCTTC
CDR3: CATSRVSAKVSYNEQFF

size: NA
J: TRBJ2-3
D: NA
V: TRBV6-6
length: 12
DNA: TGTGCCAGTAGGGCCATCACAGATACGCAGTATTTT
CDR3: CASRAITDTQYF

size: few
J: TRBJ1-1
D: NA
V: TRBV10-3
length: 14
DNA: TGTGCCATCAGTGATCTAGGGGGGGACACTGAAGCTTTCTTT
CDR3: CAISDLGGDTEAFF

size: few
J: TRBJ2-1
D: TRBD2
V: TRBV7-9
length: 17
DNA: TGTGCCAGCTTCACCCCAACCGGGACTAGCGCAGGAAATGAGCAGTTCTTC
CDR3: CASFTPTGTSAGNEQFF

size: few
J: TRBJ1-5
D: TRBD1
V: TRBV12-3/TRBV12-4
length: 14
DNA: TGTGCCAGCAGTTCCGACAGGGCGGGTCAGCCCCAGCATTTT
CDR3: CASSSDRAGQPQHF

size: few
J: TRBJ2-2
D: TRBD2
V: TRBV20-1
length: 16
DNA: TGCAGTGCTAGACCGACTAGCGGGAGGAACACCGGGGAGCTGTTTTTT
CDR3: CSARPTSGRNTGELFF

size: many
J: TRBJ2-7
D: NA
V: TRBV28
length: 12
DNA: TGTGCCAGTCAAGAAAAATTTTCCGAGCAGTACTTC
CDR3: CASQEKFSEQYF

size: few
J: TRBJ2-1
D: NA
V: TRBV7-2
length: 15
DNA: TGTGCCAGCAGCTTAGGGCAGGGCATCTACAATGAGCAGTTCTTC
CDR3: CASSLGQGIYNEQFF

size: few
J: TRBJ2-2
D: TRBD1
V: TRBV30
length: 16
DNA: TGTGCGAGATCTGTGGAAACAGGGGTTAACACCGGGGAGCTGTTTTTT
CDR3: CARSVETGVNTGELFF

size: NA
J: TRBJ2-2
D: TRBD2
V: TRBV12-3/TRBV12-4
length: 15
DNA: TGTGCCAGCAGACGGCGGGGGATAAACACCGGGGAGCTGTTTTTT
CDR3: CASRRRGINTGELFF

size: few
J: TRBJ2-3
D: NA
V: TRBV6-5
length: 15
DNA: TGTGCCAGCAGTTCTCCTATCGGTAGCACAGATACGCAGTATTTT
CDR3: CASSSPIGSTDTQYF

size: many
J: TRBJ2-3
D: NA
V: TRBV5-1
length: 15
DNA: TGCGCCAGCAGCTTATTTGGAACTAGCACAGATACGCAGTATTTT
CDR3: CASSLFGTSTDTQYF

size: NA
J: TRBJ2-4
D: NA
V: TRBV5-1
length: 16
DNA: TGCGCCAGCAGCCACGCAGGGACTGGACTGGGGAACATTCAGTACTTC
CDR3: CASSHAGTGLGNIQYF

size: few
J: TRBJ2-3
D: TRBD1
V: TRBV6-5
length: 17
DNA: TGTGCCAGCAGTTACTCAATTACAGGGGGCTTGGGAGATACGCAGTATTTT
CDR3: CASSYSITGGLGDTQYF

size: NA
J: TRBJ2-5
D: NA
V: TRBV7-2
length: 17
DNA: TGTGCCAGCAGCTCGACGGGTGGGGGCGGGAGATCAGAGACCCAGTACTTC
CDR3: CASSSTGGGGRSETQYF

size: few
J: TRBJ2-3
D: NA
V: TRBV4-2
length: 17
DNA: TGTGCCAGCAGCCAAGAACCGGGCGGGGCTAGCACAGATACGCAGTATTTT
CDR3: CASSQEPGGASTDTQYF

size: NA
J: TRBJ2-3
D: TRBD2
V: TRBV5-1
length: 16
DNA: TGCGCCAGCAGCTACAAGACTAGCGACCACACAGATACGCAGTATTTT
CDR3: CASSYKTSDHTDTQYF

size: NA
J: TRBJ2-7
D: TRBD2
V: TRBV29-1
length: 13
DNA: TGCAGCGTTGGTAGCGGGAGCTCCTACGAGCAGTACTTC
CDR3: CSVGSGSSYEQYF

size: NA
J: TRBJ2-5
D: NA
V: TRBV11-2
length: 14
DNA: TGTGCCAGCCAATCCGTGGGAGGTGGAGAGACCCAGTACTTC
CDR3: CASQSVGGGETQYF

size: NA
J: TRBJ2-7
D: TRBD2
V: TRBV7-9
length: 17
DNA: TGTGCCAGCGGTCCAACTAGCGGGAGAGGCGGTCTGTACGAGCAGTACTTC
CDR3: CASGPTSGRGGLYEQYF

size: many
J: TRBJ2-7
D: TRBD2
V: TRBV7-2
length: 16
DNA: TGTGCCAGCAGCATATCCGGGACTAGCGGATCCTACGAGCAGTACTTC
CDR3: CASSISGTSGSYEQYF

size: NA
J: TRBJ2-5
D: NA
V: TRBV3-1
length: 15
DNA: TGTGCCACCAGCCACCAAATAGGACAGAAAGAGACCCAGTACTTC
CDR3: CATSHQIGQKETQYF

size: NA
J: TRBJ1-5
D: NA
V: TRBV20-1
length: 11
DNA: TGCAGTGTATCCCGCGATCAGCCCCAGCATTTT
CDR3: CSVSRDQPQHF

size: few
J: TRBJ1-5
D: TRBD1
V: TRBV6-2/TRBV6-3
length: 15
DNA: TGTGCCAGCAGCAACGACAGGGGGAGCAATCAGCCCCAGCATTTT
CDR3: CASSNDRGSNQPQHF

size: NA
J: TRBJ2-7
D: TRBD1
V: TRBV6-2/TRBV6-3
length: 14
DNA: TGTGCCAGCAGTTTACTTGGGGACAGGGGCGAGCAGTACTTC
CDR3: CASSLLGDRGEQYF

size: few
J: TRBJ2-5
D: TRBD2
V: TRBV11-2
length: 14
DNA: TGTGCCAGCAGCTTAGCCGCGGGAGAAGAGACCCAGTACTTC
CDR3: CASSLAAGEETQYF